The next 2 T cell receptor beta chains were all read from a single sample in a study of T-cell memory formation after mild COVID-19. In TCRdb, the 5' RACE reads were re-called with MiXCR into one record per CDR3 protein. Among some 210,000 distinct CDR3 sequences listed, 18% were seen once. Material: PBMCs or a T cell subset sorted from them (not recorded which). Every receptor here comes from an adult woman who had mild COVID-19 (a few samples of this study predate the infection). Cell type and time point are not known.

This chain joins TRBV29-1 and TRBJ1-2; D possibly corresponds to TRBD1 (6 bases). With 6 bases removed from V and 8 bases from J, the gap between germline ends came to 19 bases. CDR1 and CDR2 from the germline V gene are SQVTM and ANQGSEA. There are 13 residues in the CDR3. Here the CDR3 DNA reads TGCAGCGTAGAGACAGGTGCGAGCCGAGGCTACACCTTC. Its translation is CSVETGASRGYTF. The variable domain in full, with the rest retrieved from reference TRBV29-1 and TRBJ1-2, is SAVISQKPSRDICQRGTSLTIQCQVDSQVTMMFWYRQQPGQSLTLIATANQGSEATYESGFVIDKFPISRPNLTFSTLTVSNMSPEDSSIYLCSVETGASRGYTFGSGTRLTVV.

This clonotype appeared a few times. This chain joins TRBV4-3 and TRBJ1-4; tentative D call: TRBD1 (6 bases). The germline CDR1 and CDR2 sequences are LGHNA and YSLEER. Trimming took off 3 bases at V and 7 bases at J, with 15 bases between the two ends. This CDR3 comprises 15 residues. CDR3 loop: CASSHSRAGAEKLFF. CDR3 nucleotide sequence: TGCGCCAGCAGCCATTCTCGTGCAGGGGCTGAAAAACTGTTTTTT.